This TCR beta chain comes out of a study of post-analysis software for immune sequencing data. Study-wide points: Compared with controls, patients had more of about 5 TRBV segments, including TRBV5-6, TRBV5-1 and TRBV20-1.

This CDR3 is built from 13 residues. Trimming pared 0 bases from V and 5 bases from J, leaving 5 bases between. Germline V gene lookup returns CDR1 SGHVS and CDR2 FQNEAQ. Unique molecular identifiers were built into the TCR beta cDNA libraries. Using its own MiXCR run on the PCR reads, TCRdb lists one record per CDR3 protein. The sample shows about 400,000 distinct CDR3 sequences, around 37% of them seen only once. On this clonotype: Its target is not known.

The sample taken for sequencing was blood. The genes are TRBV7-8 and TRBJ1-5; D uncertain. The clonotype originates from a girl aged 10 to 17 with multiple sclerosis. The CDR3 DNA is TGTGCCAGCAGCTTAGCCCTTTATCAGCCCCAGCATTTT. Its protein is CASSLALYQPQHF.